This is a list of T cell receptor beta chains from one sample in a study of T cell repertoires in cytomegalovirus infection. TCRdb processed the reads anew with MiXCR; each CDR3 protein has one entry. Of about 130,000 distinct CDR3 sequences in the sample, roughly 32% are singletons; the top ten hold 58%. The antigens of these receptors remain unknown. The sample was CD8+ T cells from cultured PBMCs, taken from culture after CMV antigen stimulation. The receptors stem from a human donor in good health (CMV status not recorded). Some clones in this sample may be carry-over from other donors' samples. CDR3s include the opening cysteine and the closing phenylalanine or tryptophan. The D gene is left open where the match is weak. Rows give clone size only sometimes, using once, few, many, or a class for an expanded clone.

TRBJ2-3	-	many	TRBV12-3/TRBV12-4	TGTGCCAGCAGTTTTCAGGGCCCAGATACGCAGTATTTT	CASSFQGPDTQYF
TRBJ1-2	TRBD1	-	TRBV6-2/TRBV6-3	TGTGCCAGCAGTTACTTCGGGGCCAGGGGGCGCGTCTATGGCTACACCTTC	CASSYFGARGRVYGYTF
TRBJ1-2	-	-	TRBV12-3/TRBV12-4	TGTGCCAGCAGCAAGGAACAAGACTATGGCTACACCTTC	CASSKEQDYGYTF
TRBJ1-1	-	-	TRBV7-2	TGTGCCAGCAGCTTATACACGGCCGAGTACACTGAAGCTTTCTTT	CASSLYTAEYTEAFF
TRBJ2-2	-	-	TRBV7-2	TGTGCCAGCAGCGCTGAGGGACGTTACACCGGGGAGCTGTTTTTT	CASSAEGRYTGELFF
TRBJ1-5	TRBD1	-	TRBV12-3/TRBV12-4	TGTGCCAGCAGTTTAGGCTTGCGGGGACAGGGGAGGAATCAGCCCCAGCATTTT	CASSLGLRGQGRNQPQHF
TRBJ2-7	-	-	TRBV28	TGTGCCAGCAAAACCGGACAGCCCCTATACGAGCAGTACTTC	CASKTGQPLYEQYF
TRBJ2-6	-	few	TRBV3-1	TGTGCCAGCAGCCTCGCAGAAGCTGGGGCCAACGTCCTGACTTTC	CASSLAEAGANVLTF
TRBJ1-2	-	-	TRBV10-3	TGTGCCATCAGTCTGCGGACAGATCTCAACTATGGCTACACCTTC	CAISLRTDLNYGYTF
TRBJ2-5	-	few	TRBV7-9	TGTGCCAGCAGCTATAAGCAGAGCTCCTGGGGGGAGACCCAGTACTTC	CASSYKQSSWGETQYF
TRBJ2-7	TRBD2	-	TRBV7-6	TGTGCCAGCAGCTTAGCGCTTTCTAGCGGGGGGCCAAGCTCCTACGAGCAGTACTTC	CASSLALSSGGPSSYEQYF
TRBJ2-3	-	-	TRBV29-1	TGCAGCGTTGATTCGACTACCTGGAGCACAGATACGCAGTATTTT	CSVDSTTWSTDTQYF
TRBJ2-3	TRBD1	many	TRBV7-9	TGTGCCAGCAGCCCTTACGGGACAGGGGAGGGAGATACGCAGTATTTT	CASSPYGTGEGDTQYF
TRBJ2-2	TRBD2	-	TRBV7-4	TGTGCCAGCAGCTCCGCGACTAGCGGGGAAAACACCGGGGAGCTGTTTTTT	CASSSATSGENTGELFF
TRBJ1-2	TRBD1	-	TRBV6-5	TGTGCCAGCAGTTACCTAATGGGACAGACCTATGGCTACACCTTC	CASSYLMGQTYGYTF
TRBJ1-5	-	many	TRBV7-2	TGTGCCAGCAGCGGCGGGTCCGGGGAGCCCCAGCATTTT	CASSGGSGEPQHF
TRBJ2-1	TRBD1	-	TRBV4-1	TGCGCCAGCAGCACCGGGACAGGGCACTACAATGAGCAGTTCTTC	CASSTGTGHYNEQFF
TRBJ2-7	-	-	TRBV6-8	TGTGCCAGCAGTTACGGTCGTCAGCAGTACTTC	CASSYGRQQYF
TRBJ2-1	-	-	TRBV6-1	TGTGCCAGCAGAGGAGAACGAAAGGGGGGGCTCTGGAATGAGCAGTTCTTC	CASRGERKGGLWNEQFF
TRBJ1-2	TRBD1	few	TRBV6-2/TRBV6-3	TGTGCCAGCAGTCAATACAGGGGGCTTAACTATGGCTACACCTTC	CASSQYRGLNYGYTF
TRBJ2-5	-	-	TRBV12-3/TRBV12-4	TGTGCCAGCAGCTTGAGAGGGGGGCTGGAGACCCAGTACTTC	CASSLRGGLETQYF
TRBJ2-5	-	-	TRBV27	TGTGCCAGCAGTCCCGGAGGGGGGGCCTTATTGGACCAAGAGACCCAGTACTTC	CASSPGGGALLDQETQYF
TRBJ2-1	-	-	TRBV7-6	TGTGCCAGCAGCTTCCGAATACAGGAATACAATTTAGCCGGGGAGCAGTTCTTC	CASSFRIQEYNLAGEQFF
TRBJ1-5	-	many	TRBV6-2/TRBV6-3	TGTGCCAGCAATTTCGGGGGAAATCAGCCCCAGCATTTT	CASNFGGNQPQHF
TRBJ2-4	TRBD2	few	TRBV6-2/TRBV6-3	TGTGCCAGCAGTTTTGGACTAGCGGGTCCGGAGATCATAGCCAAAAACATTCAGTACTTC	CASSFGLAGPEIIAKNIQYF
TRBJ2-1	TRBD2	-	TRBV6-2/TRBV6-3	TGTGCCAGCAGTTACCCCTCTAGCGGGGGGGCCCCGAGCTCCTACAATGAGCAGTTCTTC	CASSYPSSGGAPSSYNEQFF
TRBJ2-1	TRBD2	many	TRBV7-6	TGTGCCAGCAGCTTAGCGACTAGCGGGCGGAATGAGCAGTTCTTC	CASSLATSGRNEQFF
TRBJ2-5	-	-	TRBV29-1	TGCAGCGTTGTTGGCGGGGGCGGTTTGGAGACCCAGTACTTC	CSVVGGGGLETQYF